This T cell receptor (beta chain) came from a study of lymphopenia after photon versus proton radiotherapy. Whole-study findings and limits: Better survival with proton therapy was suggested as possible, not demonstrated. Post-nadir diversity loss with photons came from oligoclonal expansion, particularly CD8+ Temra cells.

As concerns this clone: Its antigen is currently unknown.

Germline V gives CDR1 MNHNY, CDR2 SVGAGI (reference sequence). V shed 6 bases and J 4 bases; nucleotides not matched to a gene: 2. The CDR3 is 12 amino acids. Using immunoSEQ multiplex PCR, the repertoire was profiled, and TCRdb retains in-frame clones only, with some absent. The data show tens of thousands of clones, with roughly 88% seen just once and approximately 2.9% held by the top ten. The source is a woman aged 65 to 85 with pancreatic cancer. This rearrangement joins TRBV6-6 to TRBJ1-1; 7 bases agree with TRBD1. The specimen was peripheral blood, collected from a patient treated with photon-based radiotherapy. The CDR3 region is CASRDRATEAFF. For the CDR3, the DNA is TGTGCCAGCAGAGACAGGGCCACTGAAGCTTTCTTT.